One sample yielded the 27 T cell receptor beta chains listed below, sequenced in a study of blood T cells in healthy people across ages. A second about 7 to 11 cycle PCR used barcoded and J-beta primers. TCRdb ran MiXCR on the 5' RACE reads and lists one entry per CDR3 protein. The sample includes 380,000 or so distinct CDR3 sequences, about 55% of them seen just once. The sample was blood. The receptors shown here come from a man between 60 and 75 years old in good health.

The chain recombines TRBV6-5 with TRBJ2-5; TRBD1 is a possible D gene (6 bases). This CDR3 comprises 15 residues. Germline values: CDR1 MNHEY, CDR2 SVGAGI. Trimming cost V 6 bases and J 11 bases, with 25 bases left between them. The CDR3 reads CASRGTDRTNNEQYF. Here the CDR3 DNA reads TGTGCCAGCAGGGGAACCGACAGGACGAACAATGAGCAGTACTTC.

This clonotype appeared many times. V is TRBV7-2 and J is TRBJ2-5; D may match TRBD1 or TRBD2 (6 bases each). Looked up from germline, CDR1 is SGHTA and CDR2 is FQGNSA. Trimming took off 1 base at V and 7 bases at J, with 16 bases between the two ends. The CDR3 runs to 15 residues. The CDR3 DNA sequence: TGTGCCAGCAGCTTAGGGGGGGCCCGGTCGGCGACCCAGTACTTC. Amino acids: CASSLGGARSATQYF.

This clonotype has more than one count but fewer than ten. The rearrangement joins TRBV20-1 to TRBJ2-3; D is perhaps TRBD2 (5 bases). V was shortened by 1 base and J by 5 bases, with 10 bases between the two germline ends. This CDR3 spans 13 amino acids. Germline V gene lookup returns CDR1 DFQATT and CDR2 SNEGSKA (reference sequence). CDR3: CSARVLGGDTQYF. In DNA, the CDR3 is TGCAGTGCTAGAGTACTTGGAGGAGATACGCAGTATTTT.

The gene calls are TRBV6-2 or TRBV6-3 and TRBJ1-4; a weak D match, TRBD1 (6 bases). V gave up 10 bases and J gave up 3 bases, with 9 bases separating them. The CDR3 consists of 12 residues. CDR1 and CDR2 (germline): MNHEY, SVGEGT. Here the CDR3 reads CATGQPNEKLFF. CDR3 in DNA: TGTGCCACTGGACAGCCTAATGAAAAACTGTTTTTT.

The V and J genes are TRBV7-2 and TRBJ2-2, with D unclear. Germline loops: CDR1 SGHTA, CDR2 FQGNSA. V dropped 1 base and J dropped 8 bases, with 5 bases sitting between them. The CDR3 consists of 12 residues. CDR3 nucleotide sequence: TGTGCCAGCAGCTTAGGTTCGGGGGAGCTGTTTTTT. Its protein is CASSLGSGELFF.

The chain joins TRBV29-1 to TRBJ1-2, with no clear D. There are 13 residues in the CDR3. Germline CDR1 and CDR2: SQVTM and ANQGSEA. V was shortened by 4 bases and J by 2 bases, with 11 bases between the two germline ends. CDR3 nucleotides: TGCAGCGTTGCCTTGCTAGGGAACTATGGCTACACCTTC. Residues: CSVALLGNYGYTF.

The genes are TRBV20-1 and TRBJ2-7; 8 bases match TRBD1. The CDR3 totals 17 residues. Germline V gives CDR1 DFQATT, CDR2 SNEGSKA (reference sequence). V lost 1 base and J lost 3; bases outside the gene matches: 14. DNA for the CDR3: TGCAGTGCTAGAGGTTTGAGGCCAGGGGGCGAGGGCTACGAGCAGTACTTC. Translating it yields CSARGLRPGGEGYEQYF.

This clonotype has a handful of counts. This CDR3 reads CASSGQGLAEQYF. The DNA for the CDR3 is TGTGCCAGCAGCGGACAGGGGTTAGCCGAGCAGTACTTC. V and J are TRBV2 and TRBJ2-7, with 9 nucleotides matching TRBD1. V lost 6 bases and J lost 6; bases outside the gene matches: 6. Germline CDR1 is SNHLY and CDR2 is FYNNEI. The length of the CDR3 is 13 residues.

V gene TRBV20-1 combines with J gene TRBJ2-7; 8 nucleotides align to TRBD2. V gave up 3 bases and J gave up 5 bases; unmatched junction bases: 12. CDR3 length: 15 amino acids. CDR1 and CDR2 from the germline V gene are DFQATT and SNEGSKA (reference sequence). The CDR3 sequence: CSARPVAGSFDEQYF. The CDR3 DNA reads as TGCAGTGCTAGGCCGGTAGCGGGGAGCTTCGACGAGCAGTACTTC.

This clonotype came up a few times. The rearrangement joins TRBV6-6 to TRBJ2-1; a weak D match, TRBD2 (6 bases). Germline CDR1 and CDR2: MNHNY and SVGAGI (reference sequence). This CDR3 has 16 residues. Between the trimmed V and J ends, which lost 4 bases and 0 bases, there was a span of 13 bases. The CDR3 protein is CASSLGGSSSYNEQFF. For the CDR3, the DNA is TGTGCCAGCAGTTTGGGAGGATCGAGCTCCTACAATGAGCAGTTCTTC.

V gene TRBV29-1 combines with J gene TRBJ2-3, with no clear D. The V gene's germline CDR1 is SQVTM and CDR2 ANQGSEA. This CDR3 is 12 amino acids long. V lost 3 bases and J 1 base, leaving 5 bases between the germline ends. Here the CDR3 DNA reads TGCAGCGTTGACACAGGCACAGATACGCAGTATTTT. Protein product: CSVDTGTDTQYF.

Notes on this clonotype: A much larger clone differs by one base, so this may be a read error. The chain recombines TRBV18 with TRBJ2-5, with D possibly TRBD1 on 5 matching bases. Judging by the DNA end, TRBJ2-7 fits better; the J call may be wrong. Per germline, CDR1 KGHSH and CDR2 LQKENI. CDR3 size: 14 residues. The DNA of the CDR3 is TGTGCCAGCTCCGATCAACGAGAGACAGCCGAGCAGTACTTC. Translating gives CASSDQRETAEQYF.

This chain uses TRBV7-2 with TRBJ2-3, with TRBD2 matching 13 bases. Per germline, CDR1 SGHTA and CDR2 FQGNSA. With V trimmed by 0 bases and J by 2 bases, 2 bases remained unmatched. The CDR3 totals 17 residues. DNA of the CDR3: TGTGCCAGCAGCTTAGCGGGACTAGCGGGGTCCACAGATACGCAGTATTTT. Its protein is CASSLAGLAGSTDTQYF.

Written as DNA, the CDR3 is TGTGCCAGCAGTTCAGCGACCGGGTCTGGCAATCAGCCCCAGCATTTT. Protein sequence: CASSSATGSGNQPQHF. The chain has TRBV27 and TRBJ1-5, with D uncertain. The V gene's germline CDR1 is MNHEY and CDR2 SMNVEV (reference sequence). There are 16 residues in the CDR3. Trimming took off 4 bases at V and 2 bases at J, with 15 bases between the two ends.

V is TRBV29-1 and J is TRBJ2-5, with D possibly matching TRBD2 (5 bases). The CDR3 is 12 amino acids. Germline CDR1 SQVTM, CDR2 ANQGSEA. V lost 7 bases and J 3 bases, leaving 12 bases between the germline ends. The CDR3 sequence is CSGRTLEETQYF. CDR3 nucleotide sequence: TGCAGCGGCCGGACTCTTGAAGAGACCCAGTACTTC.

The table lists this clonotype with a count of one. A much larger clone lies one base from this, so it may be a read error. The V call is TRBV19, the J call TRBJ2-3; unclear D gene. V was cut by 3 bases and J by 6 bases, with 4 bases left in between. The CDR3 covers 11 residues. Per germline, CDR1 LNHDA and CDR2 SQIVND (reference sequence). Written as DNA, the CDR3 is TGTGCCAGTAGTATGGGGGATACGCAGTATTTT. Translation: CASSMGDTQYF.

This clonotype turned up a few times. The genes are TRBV28 and TRBJ1-2; a weak D match, TRBD1 (5 bases). Germline CDR1 MDHEN, CDR2 SYDVKM. The CDR3 spans 14 residues. V dropped 6 bases and J dropped 7 bases, with 18 bases sitting between them. CDR3 in DNA: TGTGCCAGCAGATCAACGGGACCTCCCTCTGGCTACACCTTC. Its translation is CASRSTGPPSGYTF.

The chain is built from TRBV30 and TRBJ2-1; perhaps D is TRBD1 or TRBD2 (5 bases each). V was pared by 8 bases and J by 4 bases, with 12 bases between. CDR1 is GTSNPN, CDR2 SVGIG, per germline (reference sequence). The CDR3 is 12 amino acids. The CDR3 DNA reads TGTGCCGCCCGGGGCGGGTACAATGAGCAGTTCTTC. This encodes CAARGGYNEQFF.

This clonotype was picked up a small number of times. The chain uses TRBV12-3 or TRBV12-4 and TRBJ2-5, with TRBD2 identical over 10 bases. The CDR3 has 16 amino acids. With 3 bases clipped from V and 5 bases from J, the junction kept 9 bases outside the gene matches. For the CDR3, the DNA is TGTGCCAGCAGTTTTCTTGGAGCGGGAGGGCCCGAGACCCAGTACTTC. Its protein is CASSFLGAGGPETQYF.

The genes are TRBV6-1 and TRBJ2-3; 14 bases are a match to TRBD2. Per germline, CDR1 MNHNS and CDR2 SASEGT. This CDR3 spans 16 amino acids. J gave up 4 bases and V 5 bases, and 5 bases lay outside the gene matches. CDR3 residues: CASSSGLAGASDTQYF. In DNA, the CDR3 is TGTGCCAGCAGTTCGGGACTAGCGGGAGCTTCAGATACGCAGTATTTT.

This chain connects TRBV6-1 to TRBJ1-2; unclear D gene. The CDR3 is 12 residues long. CDR1 is MNHNS, CDR2 SASEGT, per germline. Trimming cost V 7 bases and J 5 bases, with 11 bases left between them. CDR3 sequence reads: CASTATRYGYTF. CDR3 coding DNA: TGTGCCAGCACTGCTACCCGATATGGCTACACCTTC.

As for this clonotype: A much larger clone lies a single base off, so this may be a read error. The V gene is TRBV27, the J gene TRBJ2-5; D not certain. The end of the DNA aligns better with TRBJ2-7, so the J call may be wrong. The CDR3 runs to 13 residues. The germline V gene has CDR1 MNHEY and CDR2 SMNVEV (reference sequence). The chain's CDR3 is CASSLFPLDEQYF. The DNA for the CDR3 is TGTGCCAGCAGTCTCTTTCCCCTGGACGAGCAGTACTTC.

The V gene is TRBV27, the J gene TRBJ2-1; 9 bases agree with TRBD1. Germline-derived CDR1 and CDR2 are MNHEY and SMNVEV (reference sequence). The CDR3 runs 15 residues. V shed 5 bases and J 3 bases; nucleotides not matched to a gene: 5. CDR3 nucleotides: TGTGCCAGCAGTGGTCGGACAGGGGTCTACAATGAGCAGTTCTTC. It translates to CASSGRTGVYNEQFF.

For the CDR3, the DNA is TGTGCCAGCAGCTTAAACCTTAGGGACAATGAGCAGTTCTTC. Amino acids: CASSLNLRDNEQFF. The rearrangement joins TRBV7-2 to TRBJ2-1, with D unclear. Germline loops: CDR1 SGHTA, CDR2 FQGNSA. The CDR3 covers 14 residues. Trimming pared 2 bases from V and 5 bases from J, leaving 10 bases between.

This clonotype was detected only a few times. The chain is built from TRBV11-1 and TRBJ2-1, with 10 bases that match TRBD2. CDR1 and CDR2 from the germline V gene are SGHAT and FQDESV (reference sequence). CDR3 length: 15 residues. V lost 5 bases to trimming and J lost 10 bases; unmatched junction nucleotides: 11. The CDR3 DNA reads TGTGCCAGCAGCCCAAGGGGTCTAGCGGGAGAAGAGCAGTTCTTC. Its translation is CASSPRGLAGEEQFF.

On this clonotype: The junction departs from the called germline gene at one end, perhaps through a read error. This chain links TRBV9 with TRBJ2-3; D may be TRBD2 (5 bases). Germline CDR1 and CDR2: SGDLS and YYNGEE. The CDR3 totals 14 residues. The CDR3 DNA sequence: TGTGCCAGCAGCCCAGGAGCTAGCACAGAGACGCAGTATTTT. It specifies CASSPGASTETQYF.

This clonotype was counted at least ten times. The chain employs TRBV14 and TRBJ2-7; 11 bases are a match to TRBD2. The germline CDR1 and CDR2 sequences are SGHDN and FVKESK. With V trimmed by 5 bases and J by 2 bases, 2 bases remained unmatched. The CDR3 spans 14 residues. The CDR3 spells CASSELAGAYEQYF. CDR3 nucleotide sequence: TGTGCCAGCAGCGAACTAGCGGGAGCCTACGAGCAGTACTTC.